This entry concerns a single TCR beta chain. V dropped 2 bases and J dropped 0 bases, with 13 bases sitting between them. This CDR3 region has 16 residues. Looked up from germline, CDR1 is ENHRY and CDR2 is SYGVKD. These data come from a study of blood T cell repertoires in COVID-19. Across the study: The study drew acute and convalescent COVID-19 samples from the United States, Italy and Spain. PBMCs, B-cell-depleted T cells, or T cells were the source of the cDNA or gDNA that made up the material.

As originally analysed: Reference gene primers were amplified, and this amplification served to estimate nucleated cell counts. Produced via immunoSEQ multiplex PCR; TCRdb's table is partial and in-frame only. The V and J calls and clone size were taken over from that table, and D and trimming were inferred from the DNA. The sample shows 100,000 or so clones, about 85% of them seen only once. Sequenced input: peripheral blood. The chain combines TRBV10-3 with TRBJ1-1; the D is unclear. This TCR derives from a man aged 50 or older with acute or convalescent COVID-19. The CDR3 reads CAISETPATLNTEAFF. The DNA of the CDR3 is TGTGCCATCAGTGAGACACCTGCGACATTGAACACTGAAGCTTTCTTT.